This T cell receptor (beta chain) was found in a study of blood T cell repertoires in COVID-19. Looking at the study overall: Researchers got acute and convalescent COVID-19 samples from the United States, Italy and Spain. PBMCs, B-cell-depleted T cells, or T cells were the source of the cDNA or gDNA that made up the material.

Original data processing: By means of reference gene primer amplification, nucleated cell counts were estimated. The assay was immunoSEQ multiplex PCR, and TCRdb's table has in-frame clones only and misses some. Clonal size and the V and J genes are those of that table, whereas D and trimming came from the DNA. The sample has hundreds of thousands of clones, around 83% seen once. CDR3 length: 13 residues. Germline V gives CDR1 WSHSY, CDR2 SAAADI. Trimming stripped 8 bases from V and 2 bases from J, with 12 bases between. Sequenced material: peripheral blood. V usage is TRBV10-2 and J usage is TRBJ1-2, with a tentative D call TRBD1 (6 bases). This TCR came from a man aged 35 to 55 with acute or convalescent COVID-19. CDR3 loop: CASLTGTNYGYTF. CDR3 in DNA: TGCGCCAGCCTAACAGGGACCAACTATGGCTACACCTTC.